Listed below are T cell receptor beta chains from one sample, sequenced in a study of T-cell reconstitution after alpha-beta-depleted transplantation in children. TCRdb re-derived calls from the PCR reads in MiXCR, one entry per CDR3 protein. The repertoire holds fewer than 750,000 distinct CDR3 sequences, with 20% to 30% as singletons. This specimen consisted of PBMCs, obtained before TCRalphabeta/CD19-depleted stem cell transplant. These receptor sequences come from a boy less than two years old with Wiskott-Aldrich syndrome, due to receive a stem cell transplant. CDR3s leave out the opening cysteine and the closing phenylalanine or tryptophan.

cdr3_aa	v_call	j_call
ASSEQGAGAYEQY	TRBV25-1	TRBJ2-7
ASRFTGSYEQY	TRBV5-5	TRBJ2-7
ASSPRDVDTQY	TRBV14	TRBJ2-3
SARVFGHGGNQPQH	TRBV20-1	TRBJ1-5
ASRLRDRGSALAEAF	TRBV6-5	TRBJ1-1
SAPTGQGFHEQF	TRBV20-1	TRBJ2-1
ASSLQGTGPYEQY	TRBV7-3	TRBJ2-7
ASSWTGQRKETQY	TRBV6-5	TRBJ2-5
ASNGRTRTDYGYT	TRBV6-1	TRBJ1-2
SVALATDTQY	TRBV29-1	TRBJ2-3
ASSSRDRGSEQY	TRBV12-3/TRBV12-4	TRBJ2-7
ASRDGSYGGYT	TRBV6-1	TRBJ1-2
SVASIRNEQF	TRBV29-1	TRBJ2-1
ASSLGTGEGTEAF	TRBV27	TRBJ1-1
ASKIASGRIGELF	TRBV2	TRBJ2-2
ASSRSGSVTQY	TRBV12-3/TRBV12-4	TRBJ2-5
ASSLQGPGGHTQY	TRBV7-9	TRBJ2-3
ASSGTGRTGPNQPQH	TRBV6-1	TRBJ1-5
ASNHGRGRGQETQY	TRBV6-1	TRBJ2-5
ASKEQGRVTEAF	TRBV6-1	TRBJ1-1
ATSVDVIYEQY	TRBV24-1	TRBJ2-7
ASSPILNTEAF	TRBV2	TRBJ1-1
ASTLAEENGNYGYT	TRBV10-1	TRBJ1-2
ASSLPSLPEQY	TRBV5-1	TRBJ2-7
SATLSGPSRNEQF	TRBV20-1	TRBJ2-1
AISDSGLTHEQY	TRBV10-3	TRBJ2-7
SVGEGLSTDTQY	TRBV29-1	TRBJ2-3
SARTGNTGELF	TRBV20-1	TRBJ2-2
ASSYRGRGNTEAF	TRBV12-3/TRBV12-4	TRBJ1-1
ASSETEGDYGYT	TRBV6-1	TRBJ1-2
AISDQTSGRYQETQY	TRBV10-3	TRBJ2-5
ASSFPSFRTSGSPYSGANVLT	TRBV28	TRBJ2-6
ASSIAGTDTQY	TRBV2	TRBJ2-3
ASSSRQGYEKLF	TRBV12-3/TRBV12-4	TRBJ1-4